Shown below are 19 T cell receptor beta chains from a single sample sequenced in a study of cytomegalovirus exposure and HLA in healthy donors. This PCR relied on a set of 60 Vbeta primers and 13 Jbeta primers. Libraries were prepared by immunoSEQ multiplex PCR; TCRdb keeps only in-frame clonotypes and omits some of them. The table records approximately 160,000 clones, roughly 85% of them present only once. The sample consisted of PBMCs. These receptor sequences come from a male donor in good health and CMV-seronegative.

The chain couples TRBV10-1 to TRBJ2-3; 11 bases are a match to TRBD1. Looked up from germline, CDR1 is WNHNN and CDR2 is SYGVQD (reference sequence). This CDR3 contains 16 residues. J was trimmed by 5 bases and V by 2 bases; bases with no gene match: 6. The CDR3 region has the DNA TGCGCCAGCAGTGAGCCCGGACAGGGGGCCGAAGATACGCAGTATTTT. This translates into CASSEPGQGAEDTQYF.

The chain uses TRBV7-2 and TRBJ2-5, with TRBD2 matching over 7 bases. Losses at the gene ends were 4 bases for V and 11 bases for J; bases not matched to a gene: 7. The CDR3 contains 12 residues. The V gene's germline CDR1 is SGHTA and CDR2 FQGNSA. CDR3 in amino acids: CASSSTTREQYF. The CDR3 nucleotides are TGTGCCAGCAGCTCCACCACGCGGGAGCAGTACTTC.

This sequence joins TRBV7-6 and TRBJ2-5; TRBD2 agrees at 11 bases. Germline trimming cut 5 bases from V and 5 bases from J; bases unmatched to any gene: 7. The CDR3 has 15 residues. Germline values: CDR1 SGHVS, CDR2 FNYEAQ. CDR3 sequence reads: CASSARASGGETQYF. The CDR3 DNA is TGTGCCAGCAGCGCAAGGGCTAGCGGGGGGGAGACCCAGTACTTC.

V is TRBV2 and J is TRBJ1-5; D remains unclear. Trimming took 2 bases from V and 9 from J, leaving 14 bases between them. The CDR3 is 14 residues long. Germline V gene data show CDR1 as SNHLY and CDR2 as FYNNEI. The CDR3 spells CASSEKWAGRPQHF. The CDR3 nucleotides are TGTGCCAGCAGTGAAAAGTGGGCGGGGAGGCCCCAGCATTTT.

The CDR3 is CAISFDSSSYEQYF. The CDR3 DNA reads TGTGCCATCAGTTTCGACAGTTCCTCCTACGAGCAGTACTTC. The chain carries TRBV10-3 and TRBJ2-7; perhaps TRBD1 as D (5 bases). This CDR3 has 14 amino acids. The V gene lost 5 bases and the J gene lost 0 bases, with 11 bases spanning the gap. Germline V gene lookup returns CDR1 ENHRY and CDR2 SYGVKD.

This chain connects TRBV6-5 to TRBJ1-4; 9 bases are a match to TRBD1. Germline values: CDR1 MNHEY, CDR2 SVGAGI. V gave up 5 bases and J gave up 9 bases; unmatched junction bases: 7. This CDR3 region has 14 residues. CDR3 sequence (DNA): TGTGCCAGCAGTGGGACAGGGCTGGGGAAAAAACTGTTTTTT. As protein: CASSGTGLGKKLFF.

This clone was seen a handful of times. The CDR3 sequence is CASSPGLADYNEQFF. The DNA for the CDR3 is TGCGCCAGCAGCCCAGGACTAGCGGACTACAATGAGCAGTTCTTC. This chain links TRBV4-3 with TRBJ2-1, with TRBD2 matching over 10 bases. The CDR3 runs 15 residues. J was trimmed by 3 bases and V by 4 bases; bases with no gene match: 3. CDR1 is LGHNA and CDR2 is YSLEER in the germline V gene.

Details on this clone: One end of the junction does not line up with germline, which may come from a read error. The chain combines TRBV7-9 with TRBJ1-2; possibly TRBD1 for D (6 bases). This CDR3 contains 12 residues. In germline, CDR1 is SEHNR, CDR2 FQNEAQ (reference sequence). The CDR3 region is CSSSSGGQGYTF. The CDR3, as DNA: TGTTCCAGCAGCTCCGGGGGGCAGGGCTACACCTTC.

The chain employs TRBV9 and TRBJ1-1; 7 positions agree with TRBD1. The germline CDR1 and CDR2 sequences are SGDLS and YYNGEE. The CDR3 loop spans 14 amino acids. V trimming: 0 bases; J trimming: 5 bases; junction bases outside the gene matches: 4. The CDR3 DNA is TGTGCCAGCAGCGTAGAAGGACAGGAGACTGAAGCTTTCTTT. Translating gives CASSVEGQETEAFF.

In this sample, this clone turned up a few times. The CDR3 here is CASSLGGTGVDYGYTF. CDR3 coding DNA: TGTGCCAGCAGCTTGGGGGGGACAGGGGTTGACTATGGCTACACCTTC. This chain connects TRBV5-4 to TRBJ1-2, with 10 bases lining up with TRBD1. Losses at the gene ends were 0 bases for V and 3 bases for J; bases not matched to a gene: 5. The CDR3 sequence is 16 residues long. Germline V gene lookup returns CDR1 SGHNT and CDR2 YYREEE (reference sequence). The variable domain in full, with the rest retrieved from reference TRBV5-4 and TRBJ1-2, is ETGVTQSPTHLIKTRGQQVTLRCSSQSGHNTVSWYQQALGQGPQFIFQYYREEENGRGNFPPRFSGLQFPNYSSELNVNALELDDSALYLCASSLGGTGVDYGYTFGSGTRLTVV.

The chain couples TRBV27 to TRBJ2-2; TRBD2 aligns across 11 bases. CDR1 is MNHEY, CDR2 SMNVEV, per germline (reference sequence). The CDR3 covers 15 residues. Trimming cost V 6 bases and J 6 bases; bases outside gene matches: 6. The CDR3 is CASSLAGGRPGELFF. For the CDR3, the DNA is TGTGCCAGCAGCCTAGCGGGAGGACGTCCCGGGGAGCTGTTTTTT.

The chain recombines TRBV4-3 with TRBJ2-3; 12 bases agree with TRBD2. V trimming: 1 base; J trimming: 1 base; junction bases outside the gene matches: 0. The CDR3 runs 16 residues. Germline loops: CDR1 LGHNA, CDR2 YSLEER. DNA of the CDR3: TGCGCCAGCAGCCAAGGACTAGCGGGAGGCACAGATACGCAGTATTTT. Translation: CASSQGLAGGTDTQYF.

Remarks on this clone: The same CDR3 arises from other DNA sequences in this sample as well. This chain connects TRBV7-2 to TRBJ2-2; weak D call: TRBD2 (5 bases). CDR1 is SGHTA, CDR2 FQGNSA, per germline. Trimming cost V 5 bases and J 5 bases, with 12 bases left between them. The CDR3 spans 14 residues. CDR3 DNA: TGTGCCAGCAGCCCGCTCGAGGGAACCGGGGAGCTGTTTTTT. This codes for CASSPLEGTGELFF. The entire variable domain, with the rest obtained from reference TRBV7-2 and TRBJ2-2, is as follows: GAGVSQSPSNKVTEKGKDVELRCDPISGHTALYWYRQSLGQGLEFLIYFQGNSAPDKSGLPSDRFSAERTGGSVSTLTIQRTQQEDSAVYLCASSPLEGTGELFFGEGSRLTVL.

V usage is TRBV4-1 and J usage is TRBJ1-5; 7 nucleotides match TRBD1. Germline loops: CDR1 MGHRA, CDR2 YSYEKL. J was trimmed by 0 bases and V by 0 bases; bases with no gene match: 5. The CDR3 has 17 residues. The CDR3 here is CASSQERQGASNQPQHF. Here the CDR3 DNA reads TGCGCCAGCAGCCAAGAGAGACAGGGAGCTAGCAATCAGCCCCAGCATTTT.

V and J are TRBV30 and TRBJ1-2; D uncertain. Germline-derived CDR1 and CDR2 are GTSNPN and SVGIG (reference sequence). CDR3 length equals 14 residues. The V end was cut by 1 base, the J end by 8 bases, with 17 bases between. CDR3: CAWSGRLGDGGYTF. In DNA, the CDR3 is TGTGCCTGGAGTGGGAGGCTTGGGGATGGGGGCTACACCTTC.

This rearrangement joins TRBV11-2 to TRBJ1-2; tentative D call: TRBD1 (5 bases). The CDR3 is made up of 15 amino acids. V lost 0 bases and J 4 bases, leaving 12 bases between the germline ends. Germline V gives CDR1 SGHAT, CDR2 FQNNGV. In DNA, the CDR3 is TGTGCCAGCAGCTTAGATCATGGGGCCGCCTATGGCTACACCTTC. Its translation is CASSLDHGAAYGYTF.

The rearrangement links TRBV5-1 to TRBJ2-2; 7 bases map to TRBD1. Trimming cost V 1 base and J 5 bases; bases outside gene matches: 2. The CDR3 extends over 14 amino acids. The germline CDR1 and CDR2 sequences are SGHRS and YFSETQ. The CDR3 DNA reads TGCGCCAGCAGCTTGCAGGGGGTGACCGGGGAGCTGTTTTTT. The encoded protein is CASSLQGVTGELFF.

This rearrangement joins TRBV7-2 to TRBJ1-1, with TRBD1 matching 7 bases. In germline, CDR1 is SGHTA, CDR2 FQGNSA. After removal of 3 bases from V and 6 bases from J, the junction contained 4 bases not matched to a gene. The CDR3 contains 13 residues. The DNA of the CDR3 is TGTGCCAGCAGCTTTACAGGGGCCCCTGAAGCTTTCTTT. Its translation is CASSFTGAPEAFF.

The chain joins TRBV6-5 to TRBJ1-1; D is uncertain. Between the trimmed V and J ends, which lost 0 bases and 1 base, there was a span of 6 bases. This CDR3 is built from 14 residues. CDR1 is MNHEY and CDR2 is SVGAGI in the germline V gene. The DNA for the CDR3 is TGTGCCAGCAGTTACTCGATACAGAACACTGAAGCTTTCTTT. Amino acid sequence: CASSYSIQNTEAFF.